This T cell receptor beta chain was recorded in a study of identical twins. Regarding the study as a whole: Beta clonotypes that were abundant in cord blood contained fewer insertions, a pattern absent from memory repertoires.

A universal primer binding site was introduced by template switching. The final cDNA contained unique molecular identifiers. TCRdb re-analysed the 5' RACE reads in MiXCR, keeping a single row per CDR3 protein. The repertoire consists of 1.5 million to 2 million distinct CDR3 sequences, with less than 40% occurring once and the leading ten covering approximately 0.25%. The germline V and J ends were trimmed by 3 bases and 7 bases, with 19 bases remaining between them. Germline CDR1 and CDR2: MNHEY and SMNVEV (reference sequence). This CDR3 has 15 residues. Healthy Caucasians supplied all donations. Turning to this clonotype: Its antigen is not identified.

V gene TRBV27 combines with J gene TRBJ2-7, with a tentative D call TRBD2 (5 bases). The receptor's source is a newborn girl in good health. The sequencing sample was made of cord blood. CDR3 loop: CASSFSRTDGHEQYF. CDR3 sequence (DNA): TGTGCCAGCAGTTTTTCTCGGACTGACGGCCATGAGCAGTACTTC.